This TCR beta chain is drawn from a study of cytomegalovirus exposure and HLA in healthy donors. Findings of the study overall: An Asian-associated ancestry cluster reportedly showed fewer N-insertions than the approximately 700-donor mean in a later analysis. CMV serostatus was the sole immune exposure data available. The study listed 150 to 200 cytomegalovirus-associated TCR beta chains. Sequencing likely generated an artifact that appeared as a cluster of highly shared sequence variants.

V was clipped by 4 bases and J by 4 bases; unmatched bases: 12. This CDR3 spans 16 amino acids. The germline CDR1 and CDR2 sequences are LGHNA and YNFKEQ. A few counts support this clone. Its antigen is undetermined. PCR primers comprised 60 Vbeta and 13 Jbeta primers. TCRdb's copy holds only in-frame clones and misses some; the assay was immunoSEQ multiplex PCR. Among around 230,000 clones listed, approximately 79% were seen once. The J gene is TRBJ2-7, the V gene TRBV4-2, with 8 bases aligning to TRBD2. The TCR sequence derives from a male donor in good health and CMV-seronegative. Material: PBMCs. Here the CDR3 DNA reads TGTGCCAGCAGCCGCCCCGACGGGGGGGGCGGGTACGAGCAGTACTTC. Translation: CASSRPDGGGGYEQYF.